The 12 T cell receptor beta chains reported below all come from one sample, sequenced in a study of cytomegalovirus exposure and HLA in healthy donors. Measured with immunoSEQ multiplex PCR; TCRdb has only the in-frame clones, and not every one. The sample carries about 170,000 clones, about 86% recorded once. Material for sequencing was PBMCs. These receptors were obtained from a young woman in good health and CMV-seronegative.

In DNA, the CDR3 is TGTGCCAGCAGTGCGGGACAGGGGGGACGGTTAGGTCAGCCCCAGCATTTT. Encoded protein: CASSAGQGGRLGQPQHF. V usage is TRBV2 and J usage is TRBJ1-5, with 11 bases fitting TRBD1. Germline values: CDR1 SNHLY, CDR2 FYNNEI. CDR3 length: 17 residues. With 4 bases clipped from V and 6 bases from J, the junction kept 11 bases outside the gene matches.

The chain employs TRBV29-1 and TRBJ1-2; 9 nucleotides line up with TRBD1. Trimming cost V 6 bases and J 5 bases; bases outside gene matches: 13. Germline lookup yields CDR1 SQVTM and CDR2 ANQGSEA. This CDR3 region has 15 residues. The CDR3 nucleotides are TGCAGCGTCGTCGGACAGGGGCGCAGAGGGTATGGCTACACCTTC. This encodes CSVVGQGRRGYGYTF.

The table lists this clone with a few counts. The V call is TRBV27, the J call TRBJ2-3, with TRBD2 as a possible D gene (7 bases). The germline V gene encodes CDR1 MNHEY and CDR2 SMNVEV (reference sequence). CDR3 length: 14 residues. V shed 6 bases and J shed 6 bases, with 16 bases lying between them. CDR3 DNA: TGTGCCAGCAGACTAGGGGGGGCAGGGGATACGCAGTATTTT. It codes for CASRLGGAGDTQYF.

The chain links TRBV5-1 to TRBJ1-1; TRBD1 is a possible D gene (6 bases). V gave up 2 bases and J gave up 2 bases, with 19 bases separating them. This CDR3 region has 17 residues. Per the germline V gene, CDR1 is SGHRS and CDR2 is YFSETQ. CDR3 protein: CASSFQSQRQANTEAFF. The CDR3 nucleotides read TGCGCCAGCAGCTTTCAATCGCAACGACAGGCCAACACTGAAGCTTTCTTT.

The genes are TRBV2 and TRBJ2-5; D gene ambiguous. This CDR3 spans 13 amino acids. Germline CDR1 reads SNHLY; CDR2 reads FYNNEI. The V end was cut by 5 bases, the J end by 1 base, with 8 bases between. In DNA, the CDR3 is TGTGCCAGCAGTACCGACTCCCAAGAGACCCAGTACTTC. This sequence encodes CASSTDSQETQYF.

In its sample, this clone was seen a few times. The chain is built from TRBV7-2 and TRBJ1-3; D is uncertain. The CDR3 is 14 residues long. The germline CDR1 and CDR2 sequences are SGHTA and FQGNSA. Trimming pared 5 bases from V and 3 bases from J, leaving 11 bases between. The CDR3 sequence: CASSLRTVGNTIYF. Written as DNA, the CDR3 is TGTGCCAGCAGCCTCCGGACTGTTGGAAACACCATATATTTT.

The CDR3 sequence: CASSSQGQGINTIYF. The CDR3 nucleotides read TGTGCCAGCAGCTCACAGGGACAGGGGATAAACACCATATATTTT. V gene TRBV7-6 combines with J gene TRBJ1-3, with 10 nucleotides matching TRBD1. V shed 4 bases and J 6 bases; nucleotides not matched to a gene: 6. Germline V gene sequence: CDR1 SGHVS, CDR2 FNYEAQ. The CDR3 spans 15 residues.

The rearrangement uses TRBV6-6 and TRBJ1-5; weak D call: TRBD1 (6 bases). Germline values: CDR1 MNHNY, CDR2 SVGAGI (reference sequence). The CDR3 is made up of 15 amino acids. Deletions cut 6 bases from V and 4 bases from J, with 16 bases between. CDR3 sequence reads: CASSGTNSENQPQHF. CDR3 DNA sequence: TGTGCCAGCAGCGGGACAAACTCGGAGAATCAGCCCCAGCATTTT.

V gene TRBV27 combines with J gene TRBJ2-3, with TRBD2 matching over 8 bases. The J segment lost 0 bases and the V segment lost 1 base, leaving 9 bases of the junction unmatched. The germline V gene encodes CDR1 MNHEY and CDR2 SMNVEV (reference sequence). The CDR3 totals 18 residues. CDR3 loop: CASSLYPNSGVSTDTQYF. CDR3 DNA sequence: TGTGCCAGCAGTTTATATCCCAATAGCGGGGTTAGCACAGATACGCAGTATTTT.

The chain joins TRBV30 to TRBJ2-7, with 7 nucleotides matching TRBD1. The CDR3 has 13 residues. V dropped 5 bases and J dropped 2; count of bases not matched to a gene: 6. Germline V gene sequence: CDR1 GTSNPN, CDR2 SVGIG (reference sequence). CDR3 nucleotides: TGTGCCTGGGGGACAGAAACAACCTACGAGCAGTACTTC. As protein: CAWGTETTYEQYF.

The V call is TRBV7-6, the J call TRBJ1-1, with a tentative D call TRBD1 (6 bases). Trimming left V 5 bases short and J 0 bases short, with 13 bases between. This CDR3 has 15 residues. CDR1 and CDR2 (germline): SGHVS, FNYEAQ. Here the CDR3 reads CASSHRQDLNTEAFF. For the CDR3, the DNA is TGTGCCAGCAGCCACCGACAGGACCTGAACACTGAAGCTTTCTTT.

The chain uses TRBV7-2 and TRBJ2-7; TRBD1 might be the D (5 bases). Germline values: CDR1 SGHTA, CDR2 FQGNSA. Trimming shortened V by 2 bases and J by 7 bases, and 12 bases separated the two germline ends. This CDR3 spans 13 amino acids. The CDR3 reads CASSLFRAEEQYF. CDR3 DNA: TGTGCCAGCAGCTTATTCAGGGCGGAAGAGCAGTACTTC.